The rows below give T cell receptor beta chains drawn from one sample of a study of blood T cell repertoires in COVID-19. Here immunoSEQ multiplex PCR was the method, and the copy in TCRdb shows in-frame clones only, minus some. The data show 250,000 to 350,000 clones, 89% seen once. The sample consisted of peripheral blood. Receptors originate from a woman in her thirties or forties who had recovered from COVID-19. The CDR3 runs from the conserved cysteine through the conserved F or W. The D gene is left open where the match is weak. Size values are once, few and many counts, or a class for expanded clones, and some rows have none.

D	V	size	J	CDR3	DNA
TRBD2	TRBV7-9	-	TRBJ2-1	CASSGGLAGDYNEQFF	TGTGCCAGCAGCGGGGGACTAGCGGGAGATTACAATGAGCAGTTCTTC
TRBD2	TRBV12-5	-	TRBJ2-1	CASGLVTSAYNEQFF	TGTGCTAGTGGTTTGGTGACTAGCGCGTACAATGAGCAGTTCTTC
-	TRBV19	-	TRBJ2-7	CASRDSYEQYF	TGTGCCAGTCGCGACAGCTACGAGCAGTACTTC
TRBD2	TRBV10-3	-	TRBJ2-1	CAITSGRGNEQFF	TGTGCCATCACTAGCGGGAGGGGGAATGAGCAGTTCTTC
-	TRBV5-6	-	TRBJ2-7	CASSSLRPGRAEQYF	TGTGCCAGCAGCAGCCTGCGGCCGGGAAGGGCCGAGCAGTACTTC
TRBD2	TRBV5-1	-	TRBJ2-1	CASSLQTSGGEQFF	TGCGCCAGCAGCTTACAGACTAGCGGGGGTGAGCAGTTCTTC
-	TRBV10-2	-	TRBJ2-1	CASSEVVANEQFF	TGCGCCAGCAGTGAGGTGGTGGCCAATGAGCAGTTCTTC
-	TRBV7-2	-	TRBJ1-2	CASSLSSDNYGYTF	TGTGCCAGCAGCTTAAGTTCAGATAACTATGGCTACACCTTC
TRBD1	TRBV9	-	TRBJ2-3	CASSRGQDTQYF	TGTGCCAGCAGCAGGGGGCAGGATACGCAGTATTTT
TRBD1	TRBV15	-	TRBJ1-2	CATRGTGGLGYTF	TGTGCCACCAGGGGGACAGGGGGTCTTGGCTACACCTTC
-	TRBV7-8	-	TRBJ1-1	CASSLRGGSESYDGIEAFF	TGTGCCAGCAGCTTACGGGGGGGCTCGGAGTCGTATGATGGGATTGAAGCTTTCTTT
-	TRBV11-2	-	TRBJ2-1	CASSLGQVNEQFF	TGTGCCAGCAGCCTGGGACAAGTTAATGAGCAGTTCTTC
TRBD2	TRBV20-1	-	TRBJ2-1	CSASSELADNEQFF	TGCAGTGCTAGTTCTGAGCTAGCGGACAATGAGCAGTTCTTC
TRBD1	TRBV6-5	many	TRBJ1-1	CASNVGQGAYTEAFF	TGTGCCAGCAATGTCGGACAGGGGGCATATACTGAAGCTTTCTTT
-	TRBV21-1	once	TRBJ2-5	CASSKGTGGQETQYF	TGTGCCAGCAGCAAGGGGACAGGGGGACAAGAGACCCAGTACTTC
-	TRBV19	-	TRBJ2-5	CASTNRGETQYF	TGTGCCAGTACAAATCGAGGGGAGACCCAGTACTTC
-	TRBV7-9	once	TRBJ2-1	CASNNQIQGGARSPYNEQFF	TGTGCCAGCAACAACCAAATTCAGGGGGGCGCAAGGTCACCCTACAATGAGCAGTTCTTC